One and the same sample provided the 5 T cell receptor beta chains below, sequenced in a study of T cells after yellow fever vaccination. TCRdb re-called the 5' RACE reads with MiXCR, one entry per CDR3 protein. The sample has 340,000 or so distinct CDR3 sequences, around 12% seen once. This specimen was CD4+ T cells sorted from PBMCs, taken 15 days after the yellow fever booster vaccination. The origin of the receptors is a man aged 18-30 years who received the YFV17D yellow fever vaccine.

V and J are TRBV12-5 and TRBJ2-7; tentative D call: TRBD1 (6 bases). Trimming left V 9 bases short and J 1 base short, with 13 bases between. Germline V gives CDR1 LGHNT, CDR2 FRNRAP. The CDR3 is 13 amino acids. The CDR3 spells CASLQGNSYEQYF. In DNA form, the CDR3 reads TGTGCTAGCCTTCAGGGGAATTCCTACGAGCAGTACTTC.

The chain recombines TRBV11-2 with TRBJ2-3; unclear D gene. The CDR3 is 13 residues long. Trimming took off 7 bases at V and 3 bases at J, with 11 bases between the two ends. Germline CDR1 is SGHAT and CDR2 is FQNNGV. CDR3 coding DNA: TGTGCCAGCAACCTAATGGGGACAGATACGCAGTATTTT. Encoded protein: CASNLMGTDTQYF.

The chain recombines TRBV24-1 with TRBJ2-2, with TRBD1 as a possible D gene (5 bases). CDR1 is KGHDR, CDR2 SFDVKD, per germline. This CDR3 has 13 residues. Trimming took 1 base from V and 7 from J, leaving 6 bases between them. CDR3 in DNA: TGTGCCACCAGTGATTTCAGGGACGGGGAGCTGTTTTTT. Its protein product is CATSDFRDGELFF.

The chain is built from TRBV7-9 and TRBJ2-5; D ambiguous. CDR1 and CDR2 from the germline V gene are SEHNR and FQNEAQ (reference sequence). The CDR3 spans 15 residues. The V and J ends lost 2 bases and 0 bases respectively, with 10 bases between them. CDR3 sequence: CASSLRMGNQETQYF. As DNA, the CDR3 is TGTGCCAGCAGCTTAAGGATGGGGAACCAAGAGACCCAGTACTTC.

The rearrangement uses TRBV7-9 and TRBJ2-2; no firm D call. The CDR3 runs to 15 residues. Germline assignment: CDR1 SEHNR and CDR2 FQNEAQ (reference sequence). V lost 5 bases and J 4 bases, leaving 14 bases between the germline ends. For the CDR3, the DNA is TGTGCCAGCAGCATGAAGGCAATCCGCACCGGGGAGCTGTTTTTT. It is translated as CASSMKAIRTGELFF.